A selection of T cell receptor beta chains follows, all from one sample in a study of T-cell memory formation after mild COVID-19. TCRdb itself ran the 5' RACE reads through MiXCR, one entry per CDR3 protein. The repertoire holds around 390,000 distinct CDR3 sequences, with approximately 16% as singletons. The material sequenced was PBMCs or a T cell subset sorted from them (not recorded which). All receptors derive from a man aged 18-30 years who had mild COVID-19 (a few samples of this study predate the infection). Cell type and time point are not known. Both conserved end residues are part of each CDR3. The order of the fields is CDR3 DNA, CDR3 protein, V gene, clone size, D gene, J gene. D genes are given only for firm matches. Clone size is shown for a subset of rows, as once, few, many or a class of expanded clone.

cdr3_nt: TGCGCCAGCAGCCTGGATACCGAGCAGTACTTC
cdr3_aa: CASSLDTEQYF
v_call: TRBV5-1
clone_size: NA
d_call: NA
j_call: TRBJ2-7

cdr3_nt: TGTGCCAGCAGCTTAGTGCGGGGCAATCAGCCCCAGCATTTT
cdr3_aa: CASSLVRGNQPQHF
v_call: TRBV7-2
clone_size: many
d_call: NA
j_call: TRBJ1-5

cdr3_nt: TGTGCCAGCAGTGGGGGTACGGATGAGCAGTTCTTC
cdr3_aa: CASSGGTDEQFF
v_call: TRBV2
clone_size: NA
d_call: NA
j_call: TRBJ2-1

cdr3_nt: TGTGCCAGCAGCTTAGAATCCCTCGGGATGAACACTGAAGCTTTCTTT
cdr3_aa: CASSLESLGMNTEAFF
v_call: TRBV7-2
clone_size: NA
d_call: NA
j_call: TRBJ1-1

cdr3_nt: TGTGCCTGGACCCGGGACTTGGGCACTGAAGCTTTCTTT
cdr3_aa: CAWTRDLGTEAFF
v_call: TRBV30
clone_size: NA
d_call: NA
j_call: TRBJ1-1

cdr3_nt: TGCGCCAGCAGGTCACGGGACGTCGGCACCGGGGAGCTGTTTTTT
cdr3_aa: CASRSRDVGTGELFF
v_call: TRBV5-1
clone_size: few
d_call: NA
j_call: TRBJ2-2

cdr3_nt: TGTGCCAGCAGCTTAGTCGGACTAGCAGCCAAAAACATTCAGTACTTC
cdr3_aa: CASSLVGLAAKNIQYF
v_call: TRBV7-2
clone_size: NA
d_call: TRBD2
j_call: TRBJ2-4

cdr3_nt: TGTGCCAGCAGCTTACACGGGGCCCTTGTCTACAATGAGCAGTTCTTC
cdr3_aa: CASSLHGALVYNEQFF
v_call: TRBV7-9
clone_size: few
d_call: NA
j_call: TRBJ2-1

cdr3_nt: TGTGCCAGCAGCTTGTGGGCACAAACCGGGGAGCTGTTTTTT
cdr3_aa: CASSLWAQTGELFF
v_call: TRBV7-2
clone_size: NA
d_call: NA
j_call: TRBJ2-2

cdr3_nt: TGCAGCGCAGGACGGCTGTCTTTCACAGATACGCAGTATTTT
cdr3_aa: CSAGRLSFTDTQYF
v_call: TRBV29-1
clone_size: NA
d_call: NA
j_call: TRBJ2-3

cdr3_nt: TGTGCCAGCAGGATCCGGGACAGGGCGCACAATGAGCAGTTCTTC
cdr3_aa: CASRIRDRAHNEQFF
v_call: TRBV12-3/TRBV12-4
clone_size: few
d_call: TRBD1
j_call: TRBJ2-1

cdr3_nt: TGTGCCAGCAGCTTACTAGCTAGCGGGGTTACCGGGGAGCTGTTTTTT
cdr3_aa: CASSLLASGVTGELFF
v_call: TRBV7-2
clone_size: NA
d_call: TRBD2
j_call: TRBJ2-2

cdr3_nt: TGTGCCAGCAGACCAGGGCAGGGGAACACTGAAGCTTTCTTT
cdr3_aa: CASRPGQGNTEAFF
v_call: TRBV7-9
clone_size: few
d_call: NA
j_call: TRBJ1-1

cdr3_nt: TGTGCCAGCAGCTTGCAACATACGCAGTATTTT
cdr3_aa: CASSLQHTQYF
v_call: TRBV7-9
clone_size: few
d_call: NA
j_call: TRBJ2-3

cdr3_nt: TGTGCCAGCGCAGGACAGAACAATGAGCAGTTCTTC
cdr3_aa: CASAGQNNEQFF
v_call: TRBV6-2/TRBV6-3
clone_size: NA
d_call: NA
j_call: TRBJ2-1

cdr3_nt: TGTGCCGCGCAGGGATACTCTGGAAACACCATATATTTT
cdr3_aa: CAAQGYSGNTIYF
v_call: TRBV12-3/TRBV12-4
clone_size: NA
d_call: NA
j_call: TRBJ1-3

cdr3_nt: TGTGCCAGCCAATCAGGGATCACAGATACGCAGTATTTT
cdr3_aa: CASQSGITDTQYF
v_call: TRBV10-3
clone_size: few
d_call: NA
j_call: TRBJ2-3

cdr3_nt: TGTGCCAGCAGCCGCGGGGACTCTGGAAACACCATATATTTT
cdr3_aa: CASSRGDSGNTIYF
v_call: TRBV4-2
clone_size: NA
d_call: NA
j_call: TRBJ1-3

cdr3_nt: TGTGCCAGCAGCCGAACAGGGGGCGATGAAAAACTGTTTTTT
cdr3_aa: CASSRTGGDEKLFF
v_call: TRBV5-6
clone_size: many
d_call: TRBD1
j_call: TRBJ1-4

cdr3_nt: TGCGCCAGCAGCTTGGGGACTAACACAGATACGCAGTATTTT
cdr3_aa: CASSLGTNTDTQYF
v_call: TRBV5-1
clone_size: many
d_call: NA
j_call: TRBJ2-3